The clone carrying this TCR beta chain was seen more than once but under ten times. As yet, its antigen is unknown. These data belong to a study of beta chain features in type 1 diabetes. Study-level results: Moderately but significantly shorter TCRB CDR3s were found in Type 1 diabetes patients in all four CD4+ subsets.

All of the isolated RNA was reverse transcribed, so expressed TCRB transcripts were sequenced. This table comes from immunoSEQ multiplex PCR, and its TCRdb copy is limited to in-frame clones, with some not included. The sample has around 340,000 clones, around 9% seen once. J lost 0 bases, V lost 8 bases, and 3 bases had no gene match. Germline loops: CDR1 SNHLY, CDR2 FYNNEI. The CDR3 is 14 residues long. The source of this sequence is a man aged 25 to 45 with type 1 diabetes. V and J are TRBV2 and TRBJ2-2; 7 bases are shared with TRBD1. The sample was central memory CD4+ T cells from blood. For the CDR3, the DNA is TGTGCCAGCGGGACAGACTCGAACACCGGGGAGCTGTTTTTT. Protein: CASGTDSNTGELFF.